This T cell receptor beta chain was profiled in a study of blood T cell repertoires in COVID-19. Per the original data handling: Researchers report that nucleated cell counts were estimated from reference gene primer amplification. Generated by immunoSEQ multiplex PCR, the TCRdb table keeps only in-frame clones and is missing some. V, J and clone size are taken as reported in that table, and D and trimming were inferred from the DNA itself. The data hold about 15,000 clones, with around 77% observed a single time. The CDR3 has 15 amino acids. Germline CDR1 is SNHLY and CDR2 is FYNNEI. V was clipped by 3 bases and J by 4 bases; unmatched bases: 6.

Input material: peripheral blood. V gene TRBV2 combines with J gene TRBJ2-5, with 9 bases aligning to TRBD2. The receptor was derived from a human donor in a cohort sampled during active COVID-19. CDR3 sequence reads: CASSDGGGAAETQYF. The CDR3, as DNA: TGTGCCAGCAGTGATGGCGGGGGGGCTGCAGAGACCCAGTACTTC.